The 26 T cell receptor beta chains reported below all come from one sample, sequenced in a study of blood T cells in healthy people across ages (dated by TCRdb to 2013 to 2016). The method was 5' RACE. Instrument on record: Illumina HiSeq 2500. A second PCR of roughly 7 to 12 cycles was run with a J-beta primer mix and a sample-barcoded 5' primer. The public reads were quality trimmed at Q25 with fastp and then assembled into clones with MiXCR by TCRdb, keeping productive beta chains. A single entry per CDR3 protein holds the most common genes and DNA from its merged rows. The sample records some 700,000 distinct CDR3 sequences, roughly 41% of which are singletons. The ten largest clones capture 20% of the sample. The source material was blood. These receptors all stem from a woman aged 60-75 years in good health.

V is TRBV3-1 and J is TRBJ2-5; perhaps TRBD1 as D (6 bases). Trimming removed 1 base at V and 9 bases at J, with 15 bases between. CDR1 and CDR2 from the germline V gene are LGHDT and YNNKEL (reference sequence). The CDR3 length is 14 residues. CDR3 sequence reads: CASSQGTGTLAQYF. CDR3 coding DNA: TGTGCCAGCAGCCAAGGCACAGGGACCCTGGCCCAGTACTTC.

The chain carries TRBV21-1 and TRBJ2-3; whether TRBD1, the table's D call, matches the DNA was not checked. TRBV21-1 is labeled a pseudogene. The CDR3 contains 14 residues. CDR3 sequence (DNA): TGTGCCCCCATCGGGCCGGGACCCACAGATACGCAGTATTTT. It yields the protein CAPIGPGPTDTQYF.

This clonotype was counted a few times. V gene TRBV3-1 combines with J gene TRBJ2-7, with D perhaps matching TRBD2 (6 bases). Trimming took off 2 bases at V and 3 bases at J, with 14 bases between the two ends. Germline assignment: CDR1 LGHDT and CDR2 YNNKEL (reference sequence). The CDR3 spans 15 residues. As DNA, the CDR3 is TGTGCCAGCAGCCAACGCGGGGATGGGGGCTACGAGCAGTACTTC. Its translation: CASSQRGDGGYEQYF.

Only a few counts were recorded for this clonotype. In DNA, the CDR3 is TGTGCCAGCAGCGTAGTGGGAGTAGGCGAGCAGTACTTC. As protein: CASSVVGVGEQYF. The chain links TRBV7-2 to TRBJ2-5, with D possibly matching TRBD2 (5 bases). The J call may be in error: the DNA end matches TRBJ2-7 better. Germline CDR1 SGHTA, CDR2 FQGNSA. The CDR3 has 13 residues.

This clonotype appeared a few times. This rearrangement joins TRBV7-8 to TRBJ2-1, with 11 positions matching TRBD2. Germline V lookup: CDR1 SGHVS, CDR2 FQNEAQ. There are 19 residues in the CDR3. The V segment lost 5 bases and the J segment 3 bases; nucleotides outside the gene matches: 15. The CDR3: CASSPRPSGRNSNYNEQFF. CDR3 sequence (DNA): TGTGCCAGCAGCCCCAGGCCTAGCGGGAGGAACTCGAACTACAATGAGCAGTTCTTC.

The chain has TRBV11-3 and TRBJ2-2; D may correspond to TRBD1 or TRBD2 (5 bases each). V lost 1 base to trimming and J lost 3 bases, with 9 bases between them. CDR1 and CDR2 from the germline V gene are SGHNT and YENEEA. CDR3 length: 15 residues. DNA for the CDR3: TGTGCCAGCAGCTTAGTTATGGGGGACACCGGGGAGCTGTTTTTT. This codes for CASSLVMGDTGELFF. Supplemented by reference TRBV11-3 and TRBJ2-2, the full variable domain reads EAGVVQSPRYKIIEKKQPVAFWCNPISGHNTLYWYLQNLGQGPELLIRYENEEAVDDSQLPKDRFSAERLKGVDSTLKIQPAELGDSAVYLCASSLVMGDTGELFFGEGSRLTVL.

A note on this clonotype: Since a much larger clone is just one base distant, this may be a read error. V is TRBV4-2 and J is TRBJ2-7; perhaps TRBD1 as D (6 bases). CDR3 size: 14 residues. Germline V gives CDR1 LGHNA, CDR2 YNFKEQ. In DNA, the CDR3 is TGTACCAGCAGCCAAGAGAGGACAGACCACGAGCAGTACTTC. Translating it yields CTSSQERTDHEQYF.

This clonotype was seen repeatedly, ten times or more. As DNA, the CDR3 is TGCAGCGTCGCAGGCCTCTCTGGGGCCAACGTCCTGACTTTC. Its translation: CSVAGLSGANVLTF. This chain uses TRBV29-1 with TRBJ2-6, with no clear D. Trimming shortened V by 6 bases and J by 0 bases, and 9 bases separated the two germline ends. The germline V gene has CDR1 SQVTM and CDR2 ANQGSEA. The CDR3 contains 14 residues. The full variable domain, rest sourced from reference TRBV29-1 and TRBJ2-6, is SAVISQKPSRDICQRGTSLTIQCQVDSQVTMMFWYRQQPGQSLTLIATANQGSEATYESGFVIDKFPISRPNLTFSTLTVSNMSPEDSSIYLCSVAGLSGANVLTFGAGSRLTVL.

The chain links TRBV27 to TRBJ2-3; a weak D match, TRBD2 (6 bases). The CDR3 is 14 amino acids. Trimming removed 8 bases at V and 4 bases at J, with 16 bases between. Germline CDR1 reads MNHEY; CDR2 reads SMNVEV (reference sequence). CDR3 in amino acids: CASGRDPVPDTQYF. The DNA for the CDR3 is TGTGCCAGCGGGCGGGACCCCGTTCCAGATACGCAGTATTTT.

The chain combines TRBV5-5 with TRBJ2-1, with TRBD2 identical over 9 bases. V was clipped by 6 bases and J by 13 bases; unmatched bases: 14. The CDR3 loop spans 14 amino acids. CDR1 and CDR2 (germline): SGHKS, YYEKEE (reference sequence). CDR3 sequence (DNA): TGTGCCAGCAACCCTAGCGGGACCCAAGAGACCCAGTTCTTC. Translated, it gives CASNPSGTQETQFF.

Note on this clonotype: A much larger clonotype is one base distant, so this may be a read error. The genes are TRBV7-9 and TRBJ2-5; the D is unclear. Germline loops: CDR1 SEHNR, CDR2 FQNEAQ (reference sequence). The CDR3 contains 14 residues. The CDR3 DNA follows: TGTGCCAACAGCTTAGTCGTCAGTCAAGAGACCCAGTACTTC. It translates to CANSLVVSQETQYF.

This clonotype was counted a few times. The chain links TRBV12-3 or TRBV12-4 to TRBJ2-1, with TRBD1 identical over 8 bases. The CDR3 is made up of 14 amino acids. The V gene end was trimmed by 9 bases and the J gene end by 2 bases; junction bases not matched to a gene: 6. The DNA of the CDR3 is TGTGCCAGTGCGGAGGACAGGGCCTACAATGAGCAGTTCTTC. This codes for CASAEDRAYNEQFF.

This clonotype was observed many times. V gene TRBV9 combines with J gene TRBJ2-1; a possible D gene is TRBD2 (7 bases). From germline, CDR1 is SGDLS and CDR2 YYNGEE. V was trimmed by 0 bases and J by 10 bases, leaving 29 bases between them. This CDR3 has 19 residues. The CDR3 DNA reads TGTGCCAGCAGCGTAGGCTGGGGGGCTAGCGGTTTAACCGGTGGAGAGCAGTTCTTC. It yields the protein CASSVGWGASGLTGGEQFF.

The J gene is TRBJ2-7, the V gene TRBV2; tentative D call: TRBD2 (6 bases). The CDR3 is 15 residues long. Germline lookup yields CDR1 SNHLY and CDR2 FYNNEI. The V end lost 6 bases, the J end lost 4 bases, and 19 bases lay between the germline ends. The CDR3 DNA reads TGTGCCAGCAGGGCTCGGGAGTTCTATTTTTACGAGCAGTACTTC. Protein sequence: CASRAREFYFYEQYF. Full variable domain (remainder filled in from reference TRBV2 and TRBJ2-7): EPEVTQTPSHQVTQMGQEVILRCVPISNHLYFYWYRQILGQKVEFLVSFYNNEISEKSEIFDDQFSVERPDGSNFTLKIRSTKLEDSAMYFCASRAREFYFYEQYFGPGTRLTVT.

This chain connects TRBV28 to TRBJ2-1, with TRBD2 matching 9 bases. V lost 3 bases and J lost 8; bases outside the gene matches: 8. Germline V CDR1 and CDR2: MDHEN, SYDVKM. The CDR3 consists of 15 residues. This chain's CDR3 is CASSFVSGSHHEQFF. In DNA form, the CDR3 reads TGTGCCAGCAGTTTCGTTAGCGGGAGTCATCATGAGCAGTTCTTC.

Comments on this clonotype: This may come from a read error, since a much larger clone is one base off. The chain couples TRBV5-1 to TRBJ2-5; no clear D. Near its end, the DNA agrees better with TRBJ2-1, so the J call may be wrong. This CDR3 has 13 residues. CDR1 and CDR2 (germline): SGHRS, YFSETQ. Here the CDR3 DNA reads TGCGCCAGCAGCTTGGTATCACAAGAGACCCAGTTCTTC. Residues: CASSLVSQETQFF.

The chain combines TRBV27 with TRBJ1-2; 9 bases line up with TRBD1. The CDR3 extends over 13 amino acids. Germline V gene lookup returns CDR1 MNHEY and CDR2 SMNVEV (reference sequence). V was pared by 6 bases and J by 8 bases, with 7 bases of the junction left unmatched. The CDR3 DNA reads TGTGCCAGCAGGAAAACAGGGGGCGGGGGCTACACCTTC. This translates into CASRKTGGGGYTF.

J is TRBJ1-5 and V is TRBV20-1; weak D call: TRBD1 (5 bases). Trimming pared 2 bases from V and 7 bases from J, leaving 9 bases between. Germline CDR1 is DFQATT and CDR2 is SNEGSKA (reference sequence). The CDR3 is 12 residues long. This CDR3 is CSARSGGQPQHF. For the CDR3, the DNA is TGCAGTGCTAGAAGCGGGGGGCAGCCCCAGCATTTT.

This clonotype was seen a handful of times. The chain combines TRBV6-5 with TRBJ2-1; D uncertain. This CDR3 has 12 amino acids. CDR1 MNHEY and CDR2 SVGAGI come from the germline V gene. Trimming removed 5 bases at V and 12 bases at J, with 14 bases between. Written as DNA, the CDR3 is TGTGCCAGCAGTCCCACCGGCACGCGGCAGTTCTTC. It specifies CASSPTGTRQFF.

This clonotype has only one observation. V usage is TRBV12-5 and J usage is TRBJ2-7; D possibly corresponds to TRBD2 (6 bases). This CDR3 has 13 residues. Trimming removed 9 bases from V and 12 bases from J, with 24 bases in between. In germline, CDR1 is LGHNT, CDR2 FRNRAP. CDR3 residues: CARGGGPGETRYF. Written as DNA, the CDR3 is TGTGCTAGGGGAGGAGGGCCGGGAGAGACCCGGTACTTC.

The chain employs TRBV28 and TRBJ1-2, with D possibly being TRBD1 (5 bases). Trimming shortened V by 5 bases and J by 7 bases, and 17 bases separated the two germline ends. CDR3 length: 14 residues. Germline V CDR1 and CDR2: MDHEN, SYDVKM. CDR3 in DNA: TGTGCCAGCAGTCCGCCGAACAGTAGGGGTGGCTACACCTTC. Its translation is CASSPPNSRGGYTF.

This clonotype was seen more than once but under ten times. The V and J genes are TRBV25-1 and TRBJ2-5, with D possibly matching TRBD1 (5 bases). Matching the DNA end better, TRBJ2-7 makes the J call doubtful. Germline CDR1 and CDR2: MGHDK and SYGVNS. The CDR3 has 13 amino acids. The CDR3 sequence is CASSEQGEHEQYF. The CDR3 DNA is TGTGCCAGCAGTGAACAGGGTGAACACGAGCAGTACTTC.

The chain is built from TRBV20-1 and TRBJ2-7; tentatively, D is TRBD2 (6 bases). The CDR3 is made up of 14 amino acids. V lost 3 bases to trimming and J lost 1 base, with 13 bases between them. The germline gives CDR1 DFQATT, CDR2 SNEGSKA (reference sequence). The CDR3 is CSASPGASSYEQYF. The CDR3 DNA reads TGCAGTGCTAGCCCGGGAGCTTCGTCCTACGAGCAGTACTTC.

The table lists this clonotype with a few counts. This chain links TRBV12-3 or TRBV12-4 with TRBJ2-3; unclear D gene. Between the trimmed V and J ends, which lost 5 bases and 5 bases, there was a span of 11 bases. The CDR3 runs 13 residues. This chain's CDR3 is CASSPGSVDTQYF. For the CDR3, the DNA is TGTGCCAGCAGTCCTGGATCGGTAGATACGCAGTATTTT.

This clonotype has a single count. The rearrangement joins TRBV3-1 to TRBJ1-5, with D perhaps matching TRBD1 (6 bases). Trimming left V 1 base short and J 3 bases short, with 10 bases between. The CDR3 is 15 amino acids. Germline loops: CDR1 LGHDT, CDR2 YNNKEL (reference sequence). This chain's CDR3 is CASSQGRQDNQPQHF. CDR3 nucleotides: TGTGCCAGCAGCCAAGGTCGACAGGACAATCAGCCCCAGCATTTT.

The CDR3 loop is CSAPSGQGAVKACTDTQYF. CDR3 DNA sequence: TGCAGTGCCCCCAGTGGACAGGGGGCTGTCAAAGCGTGCACAGATACGCAGTATTTT. The chain links TRBV20-1 to TRBJ2-3, with 11 bases lining up with TRBD1. V dropped 6 bases and J dropped 1; count of bases not matched to a gene: 18. This CDR3 spans 19 amino acids. Germline V gene data show CDR1 as DFQATT and CDR2 as SNEGSKA (reference sequence).